This entry lists 9 T cell receptor beta chains sequenced from one sample in a study of response to subunit inactivated influenza vaccine. MiXCR, run by TCRdb on the RT-PCR reads, gives a single entry per CDR3 protein. The sample includes 860,000 or so distinct CDR3 sequences, less than 25% of them seen just once. Sequencing was performed on PBMCs from blood, taken roughly 5 days after vaccination. Every receptor here comes from a man aged 50 or older who received an inactivated influenza vaccine.

V and J are TRBV7-6 and TRBJ1-1, with D tentatively TRBD1 (5 bases). The ends were cut back, 2 bases at V and 1 base at J, with 8 bases in the middle. Looked up from germline, CDR1 is SGHVS and CDR2 is FNYEAQ. The CDR3 is 14 amino acids. The CDR3 region is CASSLTRENTEAFF. The CDR3 region has the DNA TGTGCCAGCAGCTTAACCAGGGAGAACACTGAAGCTTTCTTT.

In its sample, this clonotype was seen a few times. The chain is built from TRBV6-2 or TRBV6-3 and TRBJ2-5; D remains ambiguous. The CDR3 runs 14 residues. V was shortened by 4 bases and J by 5 bases, with 14 bases between the two germline ends. Germline V CDR1 and CDR2: MNHEY, SVGEGT. The CDR3 protein is CASSSSIGRETQYF. For the CDR3, the DNA is TGTGCCAGCAGTTCATCGATTGGTAGGGAGACCCAGTACTTC.

This clonotype was counted at least ten times. A read error may produce the germline difference seen at one junction end. The chain carries TRBV5-1 and TRBJ2-7; a weak D match, TRBD1 (6 bases). This CDR3 has 14 residues. Germline CDR1 is SGHRS and CDR2 is YFSETQ. The CDR3 DNA reads as TGTGCCAGCAGCTTAAGCCAGGGGTCCTACGAGCAGTACTTC. It is translated as CASSLSQGSYEQYF.

The V call is TRBV5-1, the J call TRBJ1-1, with 10 bases matching TRBD1. Germline CDR1 reads SGHRS; CDR2 reads YFSETQ. CDR3 length equals 15 residues. Trimming at V came to 5 bases and at J to 4 bases, leaving 8 bases not matched to a gene. CDR3 in DNA: TGCGCCAGCAGTAGGACAGGGGGACGAGGCACTGAAGCTTTCTTT. Protein product: CASSRTGGRGTEAFF.

V and J are TRBV6-1 and TRBJ2-5; the D is unclear. This CDR3 is 13 amino acids long. Deletions cut 1 base from V and 4 bases from J, with 7 bases between. The germline CDR1 and CDR2 sequences are MNHNS and SASEGT. CDR3 residues: CASSEGTIETQYF. Here the CDR3 DNA reads TGTGCCAGCAGTGAAGGTACTATAGAGACCCAGTACTTC.

This clonotype has just a few counts. V gene TRBV5-4 combines with J gene TRBJ2-2; 11 positions agree with TRBD2. The CDR3 spans 15 residues. CDR1 is SGHNT, CDR2 YYREEE, per germline (reference sequence). The trim removed 4 bases at V and 5 bases at J, leaving 4 bases unmatched. CDR3 DNA sequence: TGTGCCAGCAGCCTAACTAGCGGGAGTACCGGGGAGCTGTTTTTT. Encoded protein: CASSLTSGSTGELFF. Supplemented by reference TRBV5-4 and TRBJ2-2, the full variable domain reads ETGVTQSPTHLIKTRGQQVTLRCSSQSGHNTVSWYQQALGQGPQFIFQYYREEENGRGNFPPRFSGLQFPNYSSELNVNALELDDSALYLCASSLTSGSTGELFFGEGSRLTVL.

The rearrangement uses TRBV3-1 and TRBJ1-2; 8 positions match TRBD1. This CDR3 spans 14 amino acids. The germline gives CDR1 LGHDT, CDR2 YNNKEL (reference sequence). With V trimmed by 0 bases and J by 8 bases, 5 bases remained unmatched. As DNA, the CDR3 is TGTGCCAGCAGCCAAGACTTAACAGGGGGAGGCTACACCTTC. Protein product: CASSQDLTGGGYTF.

In its sample, this clonotype was seen a few times. For the CDR3, the DNA is TGTGCCAGCAGCCCCGGACAGGCGGCCAATACGCAGTATTTT. Residues: CASSPGQAANTQYF. The chain recombines TRBV7-9 with TRBJ2-3, with 7 bases identical to TRBD1. The CDR3 contains 14 residues. The trim removed 5 bases at V and 7 bases at J, leaving 9 bases unmatched. Germline V gives CDR1 SEHNR, CDR2 FQNEAQ (reference sequence).

This chain uses TRBV12-3 or TRBV12-4 with TRBJ1-6, with 9 bases aligning to TRBD1. The CDR3 is made up of 13 amino acids. J lost 7 bases, V lost 11 bases, and 6 bases had no gene match. The CDR3 sequence is CASTGTGNSPLHF. For the CDR3, the DNA is TGTGCCTCCACCGGGACAGGGAATTCACCCCTCCACTTT.